A single sample is the source of the 27 T cell receptor beta chains below, sequenced in a study of T cells in Graves' hyperthyroidism and ophthalmopathy. There were TCR beta CDR3 regions amplified from RNA transcripts. The study used the HTBI primer set for a first-round RT-PCR of the TCR CDR3. From the multiplex PCR reads, TCRdb called clonotypes with MiXCR, one entry per CDR3 protein. The sample has hundreds of thousands of distinct CDR3 sequences, roughly 13% seen once. Sequencing was performed on blood. These TCRs come from a woman under 30 with Graves' hyperthyroidism.

This clonotype has only a few counts. This chain uses TRBV4-3 with TRBJ2-2; 14 bases are shared with TRBD2. The CDR3 has 17 amino acids. CDR1 LGHNA and CDR2 YSLEER come from the germline V gene. The V segment lost 2 bases and the J segment 7 bases; nucleotides outside the gene matches: 6. The CDR3 bases are TGCGCCAGCAGCCAACAGACTAGCGGGGGGGAGGACGGGGAGCTGTTTTTT. Translating gives CASSQQTSGGEDGELFF.

This clonotype was seen at least ten times. The chain carries TRBV2 and TRBJ2-3; perhaps TRBD1 as D (5 bases). The CDR3 spans 15 residues. The germline V and J ends were trimmed by 4 bases and 0 bases, with 11 bases remaining between them. Germline V gene sequence: CDR1 SNHLY, CDR2 FYNNEI. CDR3 protein: CASSANRMSTDTQYF. Here the CDR3 DNA reads TGTGCCAGCAGTGCCAACAGGATGAGCACAGATACGCAGTATTTT.

A note on this clonotype: Relative to the germline gene, one junction end is altered; a read error may explain this. The genes are TRBV7-8 and TRBJ1-2; perhaps TRBD1 as D (6 bases). Germline lookup yields CDR1 SGHVS and CDR2 FQNEAQ. The length of the CDR3 is 15 residues. The CDR3 region is CAGSRSWGLNYGYTF. The CDR3, as DNA: TGTGCCGGCAGCCGTAGCTGGGGGCTTAACTATGGCTACACCTTC.

This clonotype was seen many times. The chain links TRBV20-1 to TRBJ2-7, with TRBD2 matching 10 bases. Germline CDR1 and CDR2: DFQATT and SNEGSKA (reference sequence). V was pared by 1 base and J by 0 bases, with 6 bases of the junction left unmatched. The CDR3 is made up of 16 amino acids. CDR3 in amino acids: CSARVSGRISSYEQYF. In DNA, the CDR3 is TGCAGTGCTAGAGTTAGCGGGAGGATCAGCTCCTACGAGCAGTACTTC.

This clonotype occurred many times. The chain couples TRBV7-9 to TRBJ2-1, with 12 bases aligning to TRBD2. The CDR3 has 16 amino acids. Germline CDR1 reads SEHNR; CDR2 reads FQNEAQ (reference sequence). V shed 4 bases, J shed 9 bases, and the junction held 10 bases outside the gene matches. Here the CDR3 reads CASSSQTSGRGSEQFF. For the CDR3, the DNA is TGTGCCAGCAGCTCACAGACTAGCGGGAGAGGGAGTGAGCAGTTCTTC.

This clonotype was observed at least ten times. This chain uses TRBV20-1 with TRBJ2-3, with TRBD2 as a possible D gene (5 bases). The germline CDR1 and CDR2 sequences are DFQATT and SNEGSKA (reference sequence). The CDR3 totals 14 residues. The V gene lost 6 bases and the J gene lost 1 base, with 14 bases spanning the gap. The CDR3 protein is CSAPMEDGTDTQYF. DNA for the CDR3: TGCAGTGCCCCGATGGAGGACGGCACAGATACGCAGTATTTT.

The chain couples TRBV2 to TRBJ2-3; a weak D match, TRBD2 (5 bases). The V gene's germline CDR1 is SNHLY and CDR2 FYNNEI. The CDR3 runs to 12 residues. With 7 bases removed from V and 7 bases from J, the gap between germline ends came to 12 bases. This CDR3 reads CASTNSGNTQYF. As DNA, the CDR3 is TGTGCCAGCACTAATTCCGGGAATACGCAGTATTTT.

This chain connects TRBV5-6 to TRBJ2-2; D gene unclear. The V and J ends lost 0 bases and 7 bases respectively, with 4 bases between them. CDR1 is SGHDT and CDR2 is YYEEEE in the germline V gene. There are 12 residues in the CDR3. The CDR3, as DNA: TGTGCCAGCAGCTTGGCCATCGGGGAGCTGTTTTTT. As protein: CASSLAIGELFF. The whole variable domain, filled in from reference TRBV5-6 and TRBJ2-2, reads DAGVTQSPTHLIKTRGQQVTLRCSPKSGHDTVSWYQQALGQGPQFIFQYYEEEERQRGNFPDRFSGHQFPNYSSELNVNALLLGDSALYLCASSLAIGELFFGEGSRLTVL.

Ten or more counts support this clonotype. This chain uses TRBV2 with TRBJ2-1, with D unresolved. Germline loops: CDR1 SNHLY, CDR2 FYNNEI. V was trimmed by 7 bases and J by 0 bases, leaving 4 bases between them. CDR3 size: 12 residues. CDR3 in amino acids: CASTSSYNEQFF. The CDR3 region has the DNA TGTGCCAGCACTAGCTCCTACAATGAGCAGTTCTTC.

This clonotype was found many times. The V gene is TRBV29-1, the J gene TRBJ2-7, with 7 bases lining up with TRBD1. The germline V gene has CDR1 SQVTM and CDR2 ANQGSEA. The CDR3 is 13 amino acids. V was clipped by 4 bases and J by 3 bases; unmatched bases: 6. The CDR3 here is CSVGMGQNYEQYF. The DNA of the CDR3 is TGCAGCGTTGGAATGGGACAGAACTACGAGCAGTACTTC.

At least ten counts were recorded for this clonotype. This chain connects TRBV28 to TRBJ1-5; no definite D call. With 8 bases removed from V and 0 bases from J, the gap between germline ends came to 8 bases. The CDR3 totals 13 residues. Germline CDR1 MDHEN, CDR2 SYDVKM. The CDR3 region has the DNA TGTGCCAGCCAGAGAGATAGCAATCAGCCCCAGCATTTT. Its protein product is CASQRDSNQPQHF.

The chain is built from TRBV4-1 and TRBJ1-1; 10 positions match TRBD1. Germline-derived CDR1 and CDR2 are MGHRA and YSYEKL. There are 15 residues in the CDR3. J gave up 7 bases and V 4 bases, and 9 bases lay outside the gene matches. CDR3 bases: TGCGCCAGCAGCCTCGGACAGGGGGTACCTCATGAAGCTTTCTTT. Its protein is CASSLGQGVPHEAFF.

This clonotype was counted at least ten times. V gene TRBV7-9 combines with J gene TRBJ2-5, with TRBD2 matching 8 bases. Losses at the gene ends were 5 bases for V and 2 bases for J; bases not matched to a gene: 4. This CDR3 has 14 amino acids. Germline-derived CDR1 and CDR2 are SEHNR and FQNEAQ (reference sequence). DNA for the CDR3: TGTGCCAGCAGCCCCACTAGCGGACAAGAGACCCAGTACTTC. Translation: CASSPTSGQETQYF.

This clonotype was observed a few times. This chain connects TRBV4-1 to TRBJ2-5; 10 bases match TRBD2. With V trimmed by 3 bases and J by 2 bases, 15 bases remained unmatched. CDR1 and CDR2 (germline): MGHRA, YSYEKL. The length of the CDR3 is 19 residues. The CDR3 coding sequence is TGCGCCAGCAGCCAGGCGACCGGGACTAGCGCCATCCTTCAAGAGACCCAGTACTTC. This translates into CASSQATGTSAILQETQYF.

Only one count was recorded for this clonotype. The V gene is TRBV20-1, the J gene TRBJ1-2; 12 nucleotides line up with TRBD1. This CDR3 comprises 14 residues. V was clipped by 0 bases and J by 6 bases; unmatched bases: 2. Germline values: CDR1 DFQATT, CDR2 SNEGSKA (reference sequence). This CDR3 reads CSARDGDRGHGYTF. In DNA, the CDR3 is TGCAGTGCTAGAGACGGGGACAGGGGGCATGGCTACACCTTC.

The table lists this clonotype with many counts. This chain uses TRBV11-1 with TRBJ2-2; D is perhaps TRBD2 (5 bases). The CDR3 contains 15 residues. Germline values: CDR1 SGHAT, CDR2 FQDESV (reference sequence). Deletions cut 0 bases from V and 8 bases from J, with 13 bases between. The DNA of the CDR3 is TGTGCCAGCAGCTTAGCAGGTCCTGGGGAGGGGGAGCTGTTTTTT. The encoded protein is CASSLAGPGEGELFF.

Of note for this clonotype: A read error may be the cause here, since a much bigger clone is one base away. The J gene is TRBJ1-5, the V gene TRBV2; D unresolved. CDR1 is SNHLY and CDR2 is FYNNEI in the germline V gene. The CDR3 extends over 15 amino acids. CDR3 nucleotide sequence: TGTGCCAGCAGATACAGCCTTTATAGCAGTCAGCCCCAGCATTTT. Amino acid sequence: CASRYSLYSSQPQHF.

This clonotype came up many times. The chain recombines TRBV28 with TRBJ2-1; no definite D call. The CDR3 runs to 12 residues. V lost 5 bases and J 8 bases, leaving 10 bases between the germline ends. Germline V CDR1 and CDR2: MDHEN, SYDVKM. CDR3 bases: TGTGCCAGCAGTCCTACGCGGTATGAGCAGTTCTTC. As protein: CASSPTRYEQFF.

A remark on this clonotype: A much larger clone lies one base from this, so it may be a read error. The chain joins TRBV20-1 to TRBJ2-1; D not certain. CDR1 is DFQATT and CDR2 is SNEGSKA in the germline V gene (reference sequence). The CDR3 totals 12 residues. The V end lost 2 bases, the J end lost 3 bases, and 5 bases lay between the germline ends. The CDR3 spells CSARWRYNEQFF. CDR3 DNA sequence: TGCAGTGCTAGATGGCGCTACAATGAGCAGTTCTTC.

Here the CDR3 reads CASSLIRATEAFF. The CDR3 DNA is TGCGCCAGCAGCTTGATCAGGGCCACTGAAGCTTTCTTT. The genes are TRBV5-1 and TRBJ1-1, with D maybe TRBD1 (5 bases). Germline-derived CDR1 and CDR2 are SGHRS and YFSETQ. Trimming removed 1 base from V and 4 bases from J, with 8 bases in between. The CDR3 spans 13 residues.

V and J are TRBV19 and TRBJ1-5; possibly TRBD1 for D (5 bases). In germline, CDR1 is LNHDA, CDR2 SQIVND (reference sequence). Trimming took off 8 bases at V and 0 bases at J, with 11 bases between the two ends. The CDR3 extends over 14 amino acids. CDR3 DNA sequence: TGTGCCAGTGTAACAGGAAATAGCAATCAGCCCCAGCATTTT. Encoded protein: CASVTGNSNQPQHF.

J is TRBJ2-6 and V is TRBV4-3, with 8 positions matching TRBD2. The CDR3 is made up of 16 amino acids. The V and J ends lost 8 bases and 5 bases, in that order; junction bases with no gene match: 11. Germline CDR1 and CDR2: LGHNA and YSLEER. CDR3 protein: CASLGGGARRANVLTF. DNA for the CDR3: TGCGCCAGCCTCGGGGGGGGCGCCCGGCGGGCCAACGTCCTGACTTTC.

This clonotype was observed a handful of times. This chain links TRBV28 with TRBJ1-5, with a possible D match to TRBD1 (5 bases). This CDR3 is 14 amino acids long. V was clipped by 2 bases and J by 3 bases, with 8 bases between them. Germline-derived CDR1 and CDR2 are MDHEN and SYDVKM. The CDR3 spells CASSLAGINQPQHF. The CDR3, as DNA: TGTGCCAGCAGTTTAGCAGGGATCAATCAGCCCCAGCATTTT.

This clonotype was counted at least ten times. The genes are TRBV7-9 and TRBJ2-7, with D hard to call. Germline-derived CDR1 and CDR2 are SEHNR and FQNEAQ (reference sequence). The germline V and J ends were trimmed by 3 bases and 4 bases, with 10 bases remaining between them. The CDR3 extends over 13 amino acids. CDR3: CASSLDPLYEQYF. DNA for the CDR3: TGTGCCAGCAGCTTGGATCCTCTTTACGAGCAGTACTTC.

V and J are TRBV5-5 and TRBJ1-3; D call uncertain. Trimming cost V 1 base and J 0 bases, with 8 bases left between them. Germline V gives CDR1 SGHKS, CDR2 YYEKEE (reference sequence). CDR3 length: 15 amino acids. This CDR3 is CASSLWSNSGNTIYF. CDR3 nucleotide sequence: TGTGCCAGCAGCTTGTGGTCCAACTCTGGAAACACCATATATTTT.

This clonotype has a count of ten or more. This rearrangement joins TRBV27 to TRBJ1-2; the D is unclear. Deletions cut 8 bases from V and 2 bases from J, with 21 bases between. The germline gives CDR1 MNHEY, CDR2 SMNVEV (reference sequence). The CDR3 covers 16 residues. As DNA, the CDR3 is TGTGCCAGCGCCAACTTCGGGTCCGAAGGGAACTATGGCTACACCTTC. It codes for CASANFGSEGNYGYTF.

This clonotype was seen repeatedly, ten times or more. V gene TRBV12-3 or TRBV12-4 combines with J gene TRBJ1-2; a possible D gene is TRBD1 (5 bases). There are 13 residues in the CDR3. The V end lost 3 bases, the J end lost 4 bases, and 9 bases lay between the germline ends. For the CDR3, the DNA is TGTGCCAGCAGTTTGGGGGTACCCTATGGCTACACCTTC. Amino acid sequence: CASSLGVPYGYTF.